One and the same sample provided the 28 T cell receptor beta chains below, sequenced in a study of early T cells in non-severe SARS-CoV-2 infection. MiXCR, run by TCRdb on the 5' RACE reads, gives a single entry per CDR3 protein. The sample has more than 25,000 distinct CDR3 sequences; around 4.5% are singletons. Sequenced material: whole blood, taken at baseline. The origin of the receptors is an adult who was a healthcare worker with PCR-confirmed SARS-CoV-2 infection or an uninfected control (not recorded which).

This clonotype occurred many times. V gene TRBV4-2 combines with J gene TRBJ2-7, with 8 bases aligning to TRBD2. With 2 bases clipped from V and 3 bases from J, the junction kept 3 bases outside the gene matches. CDR3 length equals 14 residues. Germline CDR1 is LGHNA and CDR2 is YNFKEQ. The CDR3 spells CASSQPGTSYEQYF. CDR3 nucleotide sequence: TGTGCCAGCAGCCAACCCGGGACTAGCTACGAGCAGTACTTC.

This clonotype was picked up many times. The V gene is TRBV11-1, the J gene TRBJ1-2; TRBD1 agrees at 7 bases. This CDR3 contains 15 residues. The ends lost 1 base at V and 6 bases at J; junction bases unmatched: 8. Per germline, CDR1 SGHAT and CDR2 FQDESV (reference sequence). CDR3 region: CASSLDVTGINGYTF. The CDR3 bases are TGTGCCAGCAGCTTAGACGTGACAGGGATCAATGGCTACACCTTC.

This clonotype was detected ten times or more. The chain carries TRBV24-1 and TRBJ2-3; possible D gene TRBD2, 6 bases. The CDR3 loop spans 18 amino acids. The ends were cut back, 0 bases at V and 2 bases at J, with 17 bases in the middle. The germline V gene encodes CDR1 KGHDR and CDR2 SFDVKD. DNA of the CDR3: TGTGCCACCAGTGATTTGCGGGGTAGCGGCGAGGTCACAGATACGCAGTATTTT. It specifies CATSDLRGSGEVTDTQYF.

This clonotype was recorded many times. The J gene is TRBJ2-1, the V gene TRBV6-1, with a tentative D call TRBD1 (5 bases). The germline V and J ends were trimmed by 5 bases and 4 bases, with 9 bases remaining between them. CDR3 length: 13 residues. The germline V gene encodes CDR1 MNHNS and CDR2 SASEGT. The CDR3: CASSTTEYNEQFF. The CDR3 nucleotides read TGTGCCAGCAGTACGACAGAGTACAATGAGCAGTTCTTC.

The chain is built from TRBV29-1 and TRBJ2-3; the D gene is possibly TRBD2 (6 bases). V lost 7 bases to trimming and J lost 4 bases, with 9 bases between them. The CDR3 loop spans 11 amino acids. The V gene's germline CDR1 is SQVTM and CDR2 ANQGSEA. The CDR3 nucleotides are TGCAGCGGCGGGAACGCAGATACGCAGTATTTT. Amino acid sequence: CSGGNADTQYF.

This clonotype was counted ten times or more. V and J are TRBV6-4 and TRBJ2-2; D might be TRBD1 or TRBD2, each matching 5 bases. This CDR3 spans 13 amino acids. Trimming stripped 3 bases from V and 4 bases from J, with 6 bases between. Germline CDR1 and CDR2: MRHNA and SNTAGT. This chain's CDR3 is CASSEGTTGELFF. The DNA for the CDR3 is TGTGCCAGCAGTGAAGGGACCACCGGGGAGCTGTTTTTT.

This clonotype was recorded at least ten times. This chain uses TRBV10-3 with TRBJ2-1; 9 bases agree with TRBD2. V was clipped by 6 bases and J by 8 bases; unmatched bases: 5. CDR3 length: 13 amino acids. Germline-derived CDR1 and CDR2 are ENHRY and SYGVKD. The CDR3 DNA sequence: TGTGCCATCAGAGCTAGCGGGAACGATGAGCAGTTCTTC. Protein product: CAIRASGNDEQFF.

This clonotype was seen ten or more times. The rearrangement links TRBV18 to TRBJ1-2, with D possibly being TRBD1 (6 bases). The CDR3 spans 16 residues. V was clipped by 0 bases and J by 3 bases, with 14 bases between them. Germline V gene data show CDR1 as KGHSH and CDR2 as LQKENI. The CDR3 reads CASSPPRGRTDYGYTF. The CDR3 coding sequence is TGTGCCAGCTCACCACCGCGGGGGCGCACGGACTATGGCTACACCTTC.

There are many counts of this clonotype. The chain carries TRBV24-1 and TRBJ2-2; D is unresolved. CDR3 size: 14 residues. V was trimmed by 0 bases and J by 6 bases, leaving 7 bases between them. Per germline, CDR1 KGHDR and CDR2 SFDVKD. This CDR3 is CATSDLRASGELFF. CDR3 sequence (DNA): TGTGCCACCAGTGATTTGCGGGCATCCGGGGAGCTGTTTTTT.

This clonotype was recorded at least ten times. The chain joins TRBV13 to TRBJ2-7; 9 bases are shared with TRBD2. Germline trimming cut 5 bases from V and 2 bases from J; bases unmatched to any gene: 10. The CDR3 is 16 residues long. CDR1 PRHDT and CDR2 FYEKMQ come from the germline V gene (reference sequence). The CDR3 loop reads CASSERGDSTAYEQYF. Written as DNA, the CDR3 is TGTGCCAGCAGCGAGCGGGGGGACTCGACGGCCTACGAGCAGTACTTC.

This clonotype was observed many times. J is TRBJ2-6 and V is TRBV29-1; D perhaps matches TRBD1 (5 bases). The CDR3 sequence is 15 residues long. The V gene's germline CDR1 is SQVTM and CDR2 ANQGSEA. V lost 7 bases, J lost 0 bases, and 13 bases lay in between. As DNA, the CDR3 is TGCAGCGGACAGACTTCCAGCTCTGGGGCCAACGTCCTGACTTTC. Translated: CSGQTSSSGANVLTF.

This clonotype was seen repeatedly, ten times or more. The chain combines TRBV28 with TRBJ1-5; 7 bases match TRBD1. After removal of 3 bases from V and 4 bases from J, the junction contained 6 bases not matched to a gene. CDR1 is MDHEN and CDR2 is SYDVKM in the germline V gene. CDR3 length equals 15 residues. As DNA, the CDR3 is TGTGCCAGCAGTTTGGGGGGACAGAGAAATCAGCCCCAGCATTTT. As protein: CASSLGGQRNQPQHF.

This clonotype was found many times. The chain joins TRBV20-1 to TRBJ2-5; 12 bases align to TRBD2. Looked up from germline, CDR1 is DFQATT and CDR2 is SNEGSKA (reference sequence). This CDR3 is 14 amino acids long. V gave up 5 bases and J gave up 7 bases; unmatched junction bases: 8. Here the CDR3 reads CSAPLAGGPVTQYF. CDR3 nucleotides: TGCAGTGCTCCGCTAGCGGGGGGGCCAGTGACCCAGTACTTC.

This clonotype has ten or more counts. The chain links TRBV5-6 to TRBJ1-6, with D perhaps TRBD1 (6 bases). V lost 0 bases and J lost 7, with 8 bases in between. Germline V lookup: CDR1 SGHDT, CDR2 YYEEEE. The CDR3 contains 14 residues. The CDR3 nucleotides are TGTGCCAGCAGCTTGGGGGACAAGAATTCACCCCTCCACTTT. Its protein is CASSLGDKNSPLHF. The full variable domain, its missing parts supplied by reference TRBV5-6 and TRBJ1-6, is DAGVTQSPTHLIKTRGQQVTLRCSPKSGHDTVSWYQQALGQGPQFIFQYYEEEERQRGNFPDRFSGHQFPNYSSELNVNALLLGDSALYLCASSLGDKNSPLHFGNGTRLTVT.

This clonotype has at least ten counts. The V gene is TRBV12-3 or TRBV12-4, the J gene TRBJ1-5; no reliable D call. The CDR3 spans 13 residues. V lost 2 bases and J 5 bases, leaving 7 bases between the germline ends. This CDR3 reads CASSLTRDQPQHF. CDR3 DNA: TGTGCCAGCAGTTTAACCAGAGATCAGCCCCAGCATTTT.

The chain recombines TRBV7-8 with TRBJ2-7; 11 nucleotides align to TRBD2. The germline V gene encodes CDR1 SGHVS and CDR2 FQNEAQ. V shed 4 bases, J shed 5 bases, and the junction held 7 bases outside the gene matches. The CDR3 sequence is 15 residues long. The CDR3 DNA follows: TGTGCCAGCAGCTCCTTAGCGGGAGGGGTGGACGAGCAGTACTTC. Residues: CASSSLAGGVDEQYF.

Ten or more counts support this clonotype. This chain connects TRBV5-4 to TRBJ2-7; 14 bases fit TRBD2. This CDR3 has 15 residues. In germline, CDR1 is SGHNT, CDR2 YYREEE (reference sequence). Trimming at V came to 4 bases and at J to 2 bases, leaving 2 bases not matched to a gene. The CDR3 loop is CASSKGLAGAYEQYF. Here the CDR3 DNA reads TGTGCCAGCAGCAAGGGACTAGCGGGAGCCTACGAGCAGTACTTC.

This clonotype was seen ten or more times. V gene TRBV9 combines with J gene TRBJ2-1; 7 bases map to TRBD2. J lost 5 bases, V lost 0 bases, and 8 bases had no gene match. CDR1 is SGDLS, CDR2 YYNGEE, per germline. CDR3 length: 16 amino acids. CDR3 amino acids: CASSVANGRTDNEQFF. CDR3 nucleotide sequence: TGTGCCAGCAGCGTAGCGAACGGGAGGACCGACAATGAGCAGTTCTTC.

This clonotype was seen ten or more times. V usage is TRBV5-4 and J usage is TRBJ1-2, with 9 bases fitting TRBD1. The V gene's germline CDR1 is SGHNT and CDR2 YYREEE (reference sequence). The length of the CDR3 is 14 residues. The trim removed 4 bases at V and 2 bases at J, leaving 3 bases unmatched. The CDR3 region is CASSTQGANYGYTF. CDR3 nucleotide sequence: TGTGCCAGCAGCACACAGGGGGCGAACTATGGCTACACCTTC.

This clonotype was detected ten times or more. The chain carries TRBV20-1 and TRBJ2-1, with a weak D call TRBD2 (6 bases). The germline V and J ends were trimmed by 0 bases and 2 bases, with 14 bases remaining between them. This CDR3 comprises 16 residues. Germline assignment: CDR1 DFQATT and CDR2 SNEGSKA (reference sequence). CDR3 region: CSARDVVASAYNEQFF. The CDR3 DNA is TGCAGTGCTAGAGATGTGGTGGCTAGCGCCTACAATGAGCAGTTCTTC.

This clonotype has a count of ten or more. This chain uses TRBV25-1 with TRBJ2-3; 9 bases fit TRBD1. J was trimmed by 1 base and V by 5 bases; bases with no gene match: 7. The CDR3 covers 16 residues. Germline V CDR1 and CDR2: MGHDK, SYGVNS. In DNA form, the CDR3 reads TGTGCCAGCAGTATTGGTTGGGACAGGGGCACAGATACGCAGTATTTT. It translates to CASSIGWDRGTDTQYF.

This clonotype was counted at least ten times. The chain has TRBV7-3 and TRBJ2-3, with no clear D. This CDR3 contains 13 residues. Between the trimmed V and J ends, which lost 1 base and 6 bases, there was a span of 8 bases. The V gene's germline CDR1 is SGHTA and CDR2 FQGTGA. The CDR3 loop reads CASSLIVGDTQYF. The CDR3 bases are TGTGCCAGCAGCTTAATTGTTGGGGATACGCAGTATTTT.

At least ten counts were recorded for this clonotype. V is TRBV12-3 or TRBV12-4 and J is TRBJ1-3, with D maybe TRBD1 (5 bases). There are 14 residues in the CDR3. Trimming cost V 6 bases and J 2 bases, with 11 bases left between them. CDR3 coding DNA: TGTGCCAGCAGAAACGGGGGGACTGGAAACACCATATATTTT. It specifies CASRNGGTGNTIYF.

This clonotype was seen ten or more times. The gene calls are TRBV28 and TRBJ2-7; D assignment may be TRBD1 or TRBD2 (5 bases each). With 5 bases removed from V and 2 bases from J, the gap between germline ends came to 13 bases. CDR3 length: 14 residues. Germline V CDR1 and CDR2: MDHEN, SYDVKM. The CDR3 loop is CASSEGLSPYEQYF. The CDR3, as DNA: TGTGCCAGCAGTGAGGGGTTATCGCCCTACGAGCAGTACTTC.

In its sample, this clonotype was seen many times. The chain employs TRBV7-9 and TRBJ1-1; 7 bases fit TRBD1. The CDR3 runs 14 residues. Germline V gene data show CDR1 as SEHNR and CDR2 as FQNEAQ (reference sequence). V shed 3 bases and J 5 bases; nucleotides not matched to a gene: 6. In DNA form, the CDR3 reads TGTGCCAGCAGCTTGGAGGACAGGAGAACTGAAGCTTTCTTT. It encodes CASSLEDRRTEAFF.

This clonotype was counted a few times. This sequence joins TRBV7-9 and TRBJ2-7; D possibly corresponds to TRBD2 (6 bases). In germline, CDR1 is SEHNR, CDR2 FQNEAQ (reference sequence). This CDR3 region has 14 residues. V was trimmed by 5 bases and J by 3 bases, leaving 14 bases between them. The chain's CDR3 is CASSPKGTDYEQYF. DNA of the CDR3: TGTGCCAGCAGCCCCAAAGGGACTGACTACGAGCAGTACTTC.

This clonotype was counted only a few times. The rearrangement uses TRBV27 and TRBJ2-1; 7 bases are a match to TRBD1. After removal of 5 bases from V and 0 bases from J, the junction contained 4 bases not matched to a gene. From germline, CDR1 is MNHEY and CDR2 SMNVEV (reference sequence). The CDR3 has 15 residues. In nucleotides, the CDR3 is TGTGCCAGCAGTCTCGGACAGGACTCCTACAATGAGCAGTTCTTC. This codes for CASSLGQDSYNEQFF.

This clonotype came up many times. V gene TRBV7-9 combines with J gene TRBJ1-1; tentatively, D is TRBD1 (5 bases). V lost 3 bases to trimming and J lost 3 bases, with 8 bases between them. CDR3 length: 13 amino acids. The V gene's germline CDR1 is SEHNR and CDR2 FQNEAQ (reference sequence). The CDR3 loop is CASSLDTYTEAFF. The CDR3 bases are TGTGCCAGCAGCTTGGACACTTACACTGAAGCTTTCTTT.